This T cell receptor beta chain was obtained from a study of TIL therapy for anti-PD-1-resistant metastatic lung cancer. In the study overall: Most patients had lung adenocarcinoma.

Regarding time point: pre-treatment sample, taken before nivolumab and TIL therapy. Most excised metastases sampled were pleural nodules or supraclavicular lymph nodes. The ends were cut back, 5 bases at V and 9 bases at J, with 19 bases in the middle. The CDR3 is 14 amino acids. Germline V gives CDR1 SGHVS, CDR2 FQNEAQ. This was the immunoSEQ v3 assay. Survey-level samples got approximately 1.8 million read pairs; deep-level samples got roughly 4.5-6.5 million. Method: immunoSEQ multiplex PCR; TCRdb's copy keeps in-frame clones and lacks some. This table has 25,000 to 30,000 clones, about 63% appearing once.

J is TRBJ2-5 and V is TRBV7-8, with a possible D match to TRBD2 (6 bases). The sequence came from a woman aged 30 to 85 with non-small cell lung cancer. Material: tumor tissue, obtained at baseline. The CDR3 is CASSPRERFEAQYF. The CDR3, as DNA: TGTGCCAGCAGCCCGCGGGAAAGGTTCGAGGCCCAGTACTTC.